This T cell receptor (beta chain) came from a study of cytomegalovirus exposure and HLA in healthy donors. The PCR made use of 60 Vbeta and 13 Jbeta primers. The repertoire was sequenced with immunoSEQ multiplex PCR; TCRdb's copy has only in-frame clones and lacks some. The sample carries 100,000 to 150,000 clones, roughly 79% recorded once. Overall study findings and caveats: A later analysis found common viral pathogens apparently linked to several of the most significant clusters.

This CDR3 is 14 amino acids long. V dropped 10 bases and J dropped 2; count of bases not matched to a gene: 9. Germline V CDR1 and CDR2: SNHLY, FYNNEI. This clone was recorded only once. Its antigen is not identified. The sequenced material came from PBMCs. This chain links TRBV2 with TRBJ2-3, with 7 bases identical to TRBD2. This TCR was recovered from a woman younger than 35 in good health and CMV-seronegative. The CDR3 reads CATHPSGYTDTQYF. The DNA of the CDR3 is TGTGCCACTCACCCTAGCGGATACACAGATACGCAGTATTTT.